The clone carrying this TCR beta chain was recorded at least ten times. The data were obtained in a study of CD8 T cells in ankylosing spondylitis. Libraries of TCR beta came from quantitative 5'-RACE with molecular barcodes. One entry per CDR3 protein results from TCRdb running MiXCR on the 5' RACE reads. The repertoire holds around 75,000 distinct CDR3 sequences, with approximately 5% as singletons. The CDR3 runs to 13 residues. Germline CDR1 is SQVTM and CDR2 is ANQGSEA. V was clipped by 6 bases and J by 7 bases; unmatched bases: 11. The sequence came from a male donor with ankylosing spondylitis or in good health (not recorded which). Sequencing was carried out using blood, either unsorted or a sorted T cell fraction (not recorded which). The chain is built from TRBV29-1 and TRBJ2-7, with 8 bases that match TRBD1. DNA of the CDR3: TGCAGCGTCCACCCCCAGGGGGCTCGGGAGCAGTACTTC. Its protein product is CSVHPQGAREQYF.